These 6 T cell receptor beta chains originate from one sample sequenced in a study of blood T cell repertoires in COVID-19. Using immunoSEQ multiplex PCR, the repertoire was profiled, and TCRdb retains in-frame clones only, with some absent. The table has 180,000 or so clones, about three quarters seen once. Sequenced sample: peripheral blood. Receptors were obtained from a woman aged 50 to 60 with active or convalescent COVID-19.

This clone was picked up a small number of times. The CDR3 is CASSRSGAYANTEAFF. In DNA form, the CDR3 reads TGTGCCAGCTCACGTTCCGGTGCATATGCGAACACTGAAGCTTTCTTT. The chain has TRBV18 and TRBJ1-1; D remains ambiguous. The CDR3 runs 16 residues. CDR1 and CDR2 (germline): KGHSH, LQKENI. The germline V and J ends were trimmed by 4 bases and 1 base, with 16 bases remaining between them.

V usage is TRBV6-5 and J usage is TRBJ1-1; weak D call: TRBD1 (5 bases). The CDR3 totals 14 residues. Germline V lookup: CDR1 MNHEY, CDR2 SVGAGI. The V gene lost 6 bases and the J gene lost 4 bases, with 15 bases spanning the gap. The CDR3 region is CASRSQGLVTEAFF. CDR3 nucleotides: TGTGCCAGCAGGTCGCAGGGTCTGGTCACTGAAGCTTTCTTT.

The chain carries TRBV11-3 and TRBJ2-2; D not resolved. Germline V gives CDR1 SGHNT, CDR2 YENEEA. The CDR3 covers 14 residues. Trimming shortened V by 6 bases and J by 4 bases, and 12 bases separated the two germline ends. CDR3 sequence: CASSLSQVTGELFF. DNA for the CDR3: TGTGCCAGCAGTCTCAGCCAGGTCACCGGGGAGCTGTTTTTT.

CDR3 in amino acids: CASSLATGRAFF. The CDR3 bases are TGTGCCAGCAGCTTAGCGACAGGGAGAGCTTTCTTT. This sequence joins TRBV11-1 and TRBJ1-1; 7 bases fit TRBD1. With V trimmed by 0 bases and J by 10 bases, 2 bases remained unmatched. CDR3 length: 12 amino acids. The germline V gene has CDR1 SGHAT and CDR2 FQDESV (reference sequence).

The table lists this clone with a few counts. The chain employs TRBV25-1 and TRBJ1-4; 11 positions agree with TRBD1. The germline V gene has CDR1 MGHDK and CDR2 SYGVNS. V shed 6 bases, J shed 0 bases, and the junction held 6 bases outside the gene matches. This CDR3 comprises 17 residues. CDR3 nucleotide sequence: TGTGCCAGCAGAGTGGACAGGGGGCAACCAACTAATGAAAAACTGTTTTTT. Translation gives CASRVDRGQPTNEKLFF.

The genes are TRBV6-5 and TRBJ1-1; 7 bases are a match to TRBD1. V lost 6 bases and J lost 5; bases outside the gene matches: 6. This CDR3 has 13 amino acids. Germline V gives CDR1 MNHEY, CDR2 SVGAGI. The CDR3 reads CASRSAGGTEAFF. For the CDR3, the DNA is TGTGCCAGCAGGTCGGCAGGGGGGACTGAAGCTTTCTTT.